This TCR beta chain was sequenced for a study of T cells in Graves' hyperthyroidism and ophthalmopathy. Study-level points and caveats: Model-based prediction identified ophthalmopathy a median about 6.8 months prior to its onset. Among thyroid clonotypes expanded above 0.001, most also appeared in blood.

Amplified TCR beta CDR3 regions came from RNA transcripts. With the HTBI primer set, the TCR CDR3 went through a first round of RT-PCR. TCRdb ran MiXCR on the multiplex PCR reads and lists one entry per CDR3 protein. Of around 520,000 distinct CDR3 sequences detected, 14% appear once; the ten largest clones hold 11% to 15%. This clonotype has ten or more counts. The antigen remains undetermined. CDR3 length: 15 residues. Trimming cost V 5 bases and J 7 bases, with 17 bases left between them. From germline, CDR1 is SGHAT and CDR2 FQDESV (reference sequence). Calling Graves' hyperthyroidism stable meant ophthalmopathy did not progress within 18 months. It was 8.5 to 10 ml of fresh peripheral blood that supplied the PBMCs.

The TCR originated in a middle-aged woman with Graves' hyperthyroidism. The chain recombines TRBV11-1 with TRBJ2-2; D is perhaps TRBD1 or TRBD2 (5 bases each). Sequencing was done on a sample of blood. Here the CDR3 DNA reads TGTGCCAGCAGCCCGACTAATTTAGGGGTCGGGGAGCTGTTTTTT. It translates to CASSPTNLGVGELFF.